The clone carrying this T cell receptor (beta chain) appeared a few times. In the original workflow: Estimates of nucleated cell counts were drawn from the amplification of reference gene primers. Sequencing used immunoSEQ multiplex PCR; TCRdb keeps in-frame clones, though not all of them. V and J calls and clone size are given by that table; D and trimming were obtained from the DNA. The sample has around 68,000 clones; 80% to 90% are singletons. This entry comes from a study of blood T cell repertoires in COVID-19. Study at large: Researchers got acute and convalescent COVID-19 samples from the United States, Italy and Spain. PBMCs, B-cell-depleted T cells, or T cells provided the cDNA or gDNA that made up the material.

This CDR3 is built from 13 residues. Trimming took off 0 bases at V and 11 bases at J, with 8 bases between the two ends. CDR1 and CDR2 from the germline V gene are MNHEY and SVGEGT. The specimen was peripheral blood. The V call is TRBV6-2 or TRBV6-3, the J call TRBJ1-6; D is possibly TRBD1 (6 bases). The sequence was collected from a man between 50 and 59 years old with active COVID-19. CDR3 sequence (DNA): TGTGCCAGCAGTTACTCCACAGGGCCACCCCTCCACTTT. It yields the protein CASSYSTGPPLHF.